The rows below give T cell receptor beta chains drawn from one sample of a study of radiation and T cells in renal cell carcinoma. The data were produced by immunoSEQ multiplex PCR, yet TCRdb's version contains in-frame clones alone and is incomplete. The sample carries approximately 10,000 clones, roughly 50% recorded once. This sample comprised tumor tissue, obtained from a patient whose treatment included radiotherapy and nephrectomy. The source of these receptors is a man between 60 and 70 years old with renal cell carcinoma. Each CDR3 is given with its conserved first and last residue. D genes are given only for firm matches. Some rows mark clone size as missing; the rest say once, few, many or name a class of expanded clone.

clone_size,d_call,j_call,v_call,cdr3_aa,cdr3_nt
.,.,TRBJ1-4,TRBV9,CASSAAGVEKLFF,TGTGCCAGCAGCGCTGCAGGGGTTGAAAAACTGTTTTTT
.,.,TRBJ1-3,TRBV4-2,CASSLHHPPGNTIYF,TGTGCCAGCAGCTTACACCATCCCCCTGGAAACACCATATATTTT
.,.,TRBJ2-1,TRBV30,CAWKGGPTLFNEQFF,TGTGCCTGGAAGGGGGGCCCTACCCTTTTCAATGAGCAGTTCTTC
.,.,TRBJ2-7,TRBV15,CATSREGAGYEQYF,TGTGCCACCAGCAGAGAGGGGGCGGGCTACGAGCAGTACTTC
.,TRBD1,TRBJ2-7,TRBV4-3,CASSQSLDRGDADPYEQYF,TGCGCCAGCAGCCAGAGCCTGGACAGGGGGGACGCAGACCCCTACGAGCAGTACTTC
.,.,TRBJ2-7,TRBV10-3,CAISGNRGGEQYF,TGTGCCATCAGTGGGAACAGGGGAGGCGAGCAGTACTTC
.,TRBD2,TRBJ2-7,TRBV19,CASSTPGLAYEQYF,TGTGCCAGTAGTACCCCGGGACTAGCCTACGAGCAGTACTTC
few,.,TRBJ2-7,TRBV11-1,CASSLRTLGEQYF,TGTGCCAGCAGCCTCAGGACCCTAGGCGAGCAGTACTTC
.,.,TRBJ2-7,TRBV30,CAWANRDEQYF,TGTGCCTGGGCAAACAGAGACGAGCAGTACTTC
.,.,TRBJ1-1,TRBV18,CASGPRPEAFF,TGTGCCAGCGGACCCAGGCCTGAAGCTTTCTTT
.,.,TRBJ2-6,TRBV23-1,CASSQDAGAGANVLTF,TGCGCCAGCAGCCAAGATGCCGGGGCCGGGGCCAACGTCCTGACTTTC
.,TRBD2,TRBJ2-7,TRBV7-3,CASRYTGTSDDAQYF,TGTGCCAGCAGATATACCGGGACTAGCGACGATGCGCAGTACTTC
.,.,TRBJ1-2,TRBV28,CASSFRGGDYGYTF,TGTGCCAGCAGTTTTAGGGGGGGCGACTATGGCTACACCTTC
.,TRBD1,TRBJ2-1,TRBV9,CASSERTGGRDEQFF,TGTGCCAGCAGCGAGAGGACAGGGGGCAGGGATGAGCAGTTCTTC
.,.,TRBJ2-1,TRBV7-3,CASSEGGTYNEQFF,TGTGCCAGCAGCGAGGGGGGGACCTACAATGAGCAGTTCTTC
few,.,TRBJ1-2,TRBV5-1,CASSPGQRGGYTF,TGCGCCAGCAGCCCTGGACAGAGGGGTGGCTACACCTTC
.,.,TRBJ2-7,TRBV11-2,CASSSVRQLTGEQYF,TGTGCCAGCAGCTCAGTCCGCCAACTGACTGGCGAGCAGTACTTC
few,.,TRBJ1-5,TRBV7-2,CASSLDQGSNQPQHF,TGTGCCAGCAGCTTAGACCAGGGGTCCAATCAGCCCCAGCATTTT
few,.,TRBJ2-7,TRBV5-4,CASKAVRGEQYF,TGTGCCAGCAAGGCAGTCAGGGGAGAGCAGTACTTC
.,.,TRBJ2-7,TRBV7-8,CASTIFQGPSYEQYF,TGTGCCAGCACCATATTTCAGGGGCCATCCTACGAGCAGTACTTC
.,.,TRBJ2-7,TRBV4-3,CASSQRLVDSYEQYF,TGCGCCAGCAGCCAACGACTAGTTGACTCCTACGAGCAGTACTTC
few,.,TRBJ2-7,TRBV27,CASSLRRGSYEQYF,TGTGCCAGCAGCCTCCGCCGGGGCTCCTACGAGCAGTACTTC
.,TRBD2,TRBJ2-7,TRBV4-1,CASSLTSGSTEQYF,TGTGCCAGCAGCCTGACTAGCGGGAGTACCGAGCAGTACTTC
.,TRBD1,TRBJ2-7,TRBV7-2,CASSRWTGEHEQYF,TGTGCCAGCAGCCGTTGGACAGGGGAACACGAGCAGTACTTC
few,TRBD2,TRBJ2-1,TRBV13,CASSLALAGHEQFF,TGTGCCAGCAGCTTAGCACTAGCGGGACATGAGCAGTTCTTC
few,.,TRBJ2-2,TRBV10-1,CASSELRDGYTGELFF,TGCGCCAGCAGTGAGTTAAGGGACGGATACACCGGGGAGCTGTTTTTT
.,TRBD2,TRBJ2-7,TRBV4-3,CASSQFNGLAGHYEQYF,TGCGCCAGCAGCCAATTTAACGGACTAGCGGGTCACTACGAGCAGTACTTC
medium-sized,TRBD2,TRBJ2-6,TRBV7-2,CASSPSGTGANVLTF,TGTGCCAGCAGCCCTAGCGGGACTGGGGCCAACGTCCTGACTTTC
.,TRBD2,TRBJ2-7,TRBV27,CASSSYSGVDSYEQYF,TGTGCCAGCAGTTCCTATAGCGGGGTCGACTCCTACGAGCAGTACTTC
.,.,TRBJ1-1,TRBV5-5,CASSSGVNTEAFF,TGTGCCAGCAGCTCCGGGGTGAACACTGAAGCTTTCTTT
.,TRBD1,TRBJ2-7,TRBV30,CAWRFTTGTGGSYEQYF,TGTGCCTGGAGATTTACTACCGGGACAGGGGGATCCTACGAGCAGTACTTC
.,.,TRBJ1-1,TRBV11-2,CASSLEWLGSGTEAFF,TGTGCCAGCAGCTTAGAATGGCTGGGCTCCGGCACTGAAGCTTTCTTT
.,.,TRBJ2-1,TRBV28,CASSLSGGEQFF,TGTGCCAGCAGTTTGAGTGGGGGAGAGCAGTTCTTC
.,.,TRBJ2-7,TRBV4-3,CASSQEEGDHYEQYF,TGCGCCAGCAGCCAAGAGGAGGGGGACCACTACGAGCAGTACTTC
.,TRBD2,TRBJ2-7,TRBV4-3,CASSQDSSSGSYEQYF,TGCGCCAGCAGCCAAGATTCGTCTAGCGGATCCTACGAGCAGTACTTC
once,.,TRBJ1-5,TRBV5-6,CASSSLTYSNQPQHF,TGTGCCAGCAGCTCCCTGACTTATAGCAATCAGCCCCAGCATTTT
.,TRBD1,TRBJ1-1,TRBV7-3,CASSARTGGDTEAFF,TGTGCCAGCAGCGCGCGGACAGGGGGCGACACTGAAGCTTTCTTT
few,.,TRBJ1-2,TRBV29-1,CSVDTGNGGYTF,TGCAGCGTTGACACAGGGAATGGGGGCTACACCTTC
.,TRBD1,TRBJ2-7,TRBV6-6,CASRRDRDVGVYEQYF,TGTGCCAGCAGAAGAGACAGGGATGTAGGGGTTTACGAGCAGTACTTC
.,TRBD1,TRBJ1-4,TRBV4-2,CASSPDRGEKLFF,TGTGCCAGCAGCCCAGACAGGGGGGAAAAACTGTTTTTT
.,.,TRBJ1-5,TRBV27,CASSPLGARPGNQPQHF,TGTGCCAGCAGTCCCCTAGGGGCCCGGCCGGGCAATCAGCCCCAGCATTTT
few,TRBD1,TRBJ1-2,TRBV7-2,CASSLGQGAKSGGYTF,TGTGCCAGCAGCTTGGGACAGGGGGCGAAGAGCGGAGGCTACACCTTC
.,TRBD2,TRBJ2-7,TRBV6-5,CASRSSGVMRYEQYF,TGTGCCAGCAGGTCTAGCGGAGTTATGAGATACGAGCAGTACTTC
.,TRBD2,TRBJ2-6,TRBV7-9,CASSRTSGSGANVLTF,TGTGCCAGCAGCCGGACTAGCGGGAGTGGGGCCAACGTCCTGACTTTC
.,.,TRBJ2-7,TRBV6-5,CASSYSRYLAYEQYF,TGTGCCAGCAGTTACTCGAGATATCTCGCCTACGAGCAGTACTTC
.,.,TRBJ1-1,TRBV29-1,CSGSKTATDTEAFF,TGCAGCGGCTCTAAGACCGCGACGGACACTGAAGCTTTCTTT
.,TRBD2,TRBJ2-7,TRBV4-1,CASSLTSGSTEQYF,TGTGCCAGCAGCCTGACTAGCGGGAGTACCGAGCAGTACTTC
.,TRBD2,TRBJ2-7,TRBV28,CASSSARLAGVGEQYF,TGTGCCAGCAGTTCAGCCCGACTAGCGGGAGTGGGTGAGCAGTACTTC
large,.,TRBJ1-5,TRBV19,CASSIRSGLNQPQHF,TGTGCCAGTAGTATACGGTCAGGGTTGAATCAGCCCCAGCATTTT
.,TRBD1,TRBJ2-5,TRBV4-1,CASRGTGKETQYF,TGCGCCAGCAGAGGGACAGGGAAAGAGACCCAGTACTTC
.,.,TRBJ1-2,TRBV11-2,CASSFTTGYGYTF,TGTGCCAGCAGCTTCACGACCGGCTATGGCTACACCTTC
.,.,TRBJ2-7,TRBV18,CASSPADGSYEQYF,TGTGCCAGCTCACCGGCCGACGGATCCTACGAGCAGTACTTC
.,.,TRBJ1-1,TRBV7-2,CASSLLLPEAFF,TGTGCCAGCAGCTTACTCCTCCCAGAAGCTTTCTTT
.,.,TRBJ1-5,TRBV4-1,CASSQYTGGDQPQHF,TGCGCCAGCAGCCAATATACGGGAGGGGATCAGCCCCAGCATTTT
.,TRBD1,TRBJ2-7,TRBV19,CASSIVDRGEQYF,TGTGCCAGTAGTATAGTGGACAGGGGCGAGCAGTACTTC
.,.,TRBJ2-7,TRBV19,CASSIGRISHEQYF,TGTGCCAGTAGTATCGGCCGAATCTCTCACGAGCAGTACTTC
.,TRBD2,TRBJ2-6,TRBV5-8,CASSRTSGSGANVLTF,TGTGCCAGCAGCCGGACTAGCGGGAGTGGGGCCAACGTCCTGACTTTC
.,TRBD1,TRBJ2-7,TRBV10-3,CAIRTDRGSYEQYF,TGTGCCATCAGAACCGACAGGGGATCCTACGAGCAGTACTTC
.,.,TRBJ1-1,TRBV29-1,CSVEVGSEAFF,TGCAGCGTTGAAGTCGGATCTGAAGCTTTCTTT